The 9 T cell receptor beta chains listed next were all sequenced from one sample in a study of immune evolution from preneoplasia to lung adenocarcinoma. Profiled with immunoSEQ multiplex PCR; TCRdb holds only in-frame clones, not every one. The table lists approximately 12,000 clones, just over 85% of them singletons. The sample consisted of FFPE invasive lung adenocarcinoma tissue. The receptor set was obtained from a person aged 70 to 85 with invasive lung adenocarcinoma.

There are a few counts of this clone. The gene calls are TRBV6-6 and TRBJ2-5; D gene ambiguous. V was cut by 2 bases and J by 5 bases, with 12 bases left in between. The germline CDR1 and CDR2 sequences are MNHNY and SVGAGI (reference sequence). The CDR3 loop spans 14 amino acids. The CDR3 protein is CASSYLVTGETQYF. CDR3 sequence (DNA): TGTGCCAGCAGTTACCTAGTTACCGGGGAGACCCAGTACTTC.

The chain combines TRBV4-2 with TRBJ2-2, with TRBD2 as a possible D gene (5 bases). The V gene's germline CDR1 is LGHNA and CDR2 YNFKEQ. The CDR3 is 16 amino acids. V lost 0 bases and J lost 4, with 12 bases in between. The CDR3 sequence is CASSQDLAAGTGELFF. CDR3 sequence (DNA): TGTGCCAGCAGCCAAGATCTGGCGGCGGGCACCGGGGAGCTGTTTTTT.

In this sample, this clone turned up a few times. V gene TRBV27 combines with J gene TRBJ1-1; D might be TRBD1 (6 bases). Germline lookup yields CDR1 MNHEY and CDR2 SMNVEV (reference sequence). Trimming cost V 11 bases and J 0 bases, with 10 bases left between them. The CDR3 is 12 amino acids. CDR3 loop: CAAQGLNTEAFF. The CDR3 bases are TGTGCCGCACAGGGTTTGAACACTGAAGCTTTCTTT.

In its sample, this clone is medium-sized (0.01 to 0.1%). Within the sample, other DNA sequences also encode this same CDR3. The chain couples TRBV11-3 to TRBJ2-5, with a possible D match to TRBD1 (6 bases). CDR1 SGHNT and CDR2 YENEEA come from the germline V gene. Trimming cost V 4 bases and J 5 bases, with 17 bases left between them. The CDR3 consists of 15 residues. The DNA of the CDR3 is TGTGCCAGCAGCTCAGGGGCGCCGGGAACTGAGACCCAGTACTTC. Protein product: CASSSGAPGTETQYF.

J is TRBJ2-7 and V is TRBV5-5; possibly TRBD1 for D (6 bases). CDR1 is SGHKS, CDR2 YYEKEE, per germline (reference sequence). The CDR3 sequence is 13 residues long. Deletions cut 4 bases from V and 3 bases from J, with 11 bases between. CDR3 protein: CASSSRDIYEQYF. CDR3 nucleotides: TGTGCCAGCAGCAGCCGGGACATCTACGAGCAGTACTTC.

This clone has a single count. CDR3 coding DNA: TGTGCCAGTAGTATGGGGCACCACGAGCAGTACTTC. It codes for CASSMGHHEQYF. The rearrangement uses TRBV19 and TRBJ2-7; D is possibly TRBD1 (5 bases). Germline V gene lookup returns CDR1 LNHDA and CDR2 SQIVND (reference sequence). This CDR3 is 12 amino acids long. Trimming took 3 bases from V and 5 from J, leaving 8 bases between them.

The genes are TRBV15 and TRBJ2-2; 9 bases align to TRBD2. The CDR3 runs to 14 residues. The junction had 1 base not matched to a gene; V was cut back by 5 bases and J by 3 bases. Germline V gene sequence: CDR1 LNHNV, CDR2 YYDKDF (reference sequence). This CDR3 reads CATSVAGDTGELFF. The DNA for the CDR3 is TGTGCCACCAGCGTAGCGGGAGACACCGGGGAGCTGTTTTTT.

The chain has TRBV6-5 and TRBJ2-7; TRBD2 matches 9 bases. Germline values: CDR1 MNHEY, CDR2 SVGAGI. V was clipped by 2 bases and J by 7 bases; unmatched bases: 9. The CDR3 length is 15 residues. The CDR3, as DNA: TGTGCCAGCAGTTACGACTTTGGCGGGAGGGGTGAGCAGTACTTC. Amino acids: CASSYDFGGRGEQYF.

V is TRBV6-5 and J is TRBJ1-5; 7 nucleotides match TRBD1. The CDR3 loop spans 14 amino acids. With 4 bases clipped from V and 5 bases from J, the junction kept 5 bases outside the gene matches. CDR1 and CDR2 from the germline V gene are MNHEY and SVGAGI. The CDR3 bases are TGTGCCAGCAGTTCCGGGACAGATTATCAGCCCCAGCATTTT. Its translation: CASSSGTDYQPQHF.